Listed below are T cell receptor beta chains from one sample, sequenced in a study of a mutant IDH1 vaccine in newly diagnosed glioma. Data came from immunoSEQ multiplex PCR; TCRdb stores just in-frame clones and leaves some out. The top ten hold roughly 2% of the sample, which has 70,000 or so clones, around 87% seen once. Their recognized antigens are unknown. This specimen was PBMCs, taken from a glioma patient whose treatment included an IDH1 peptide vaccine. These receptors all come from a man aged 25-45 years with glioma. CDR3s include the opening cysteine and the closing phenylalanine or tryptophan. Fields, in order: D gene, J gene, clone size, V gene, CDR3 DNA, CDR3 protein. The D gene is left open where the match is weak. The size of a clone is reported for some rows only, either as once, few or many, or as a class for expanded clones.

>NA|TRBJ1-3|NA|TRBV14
TGTGCCAGCAGCCTCGGGATGGGAAACACCATATATTTT
CASSLGMGNTIYF
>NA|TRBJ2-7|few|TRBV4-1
TGCGCCAGCAGCCAAGGTCTTAGCGAGCACTACGAGCAGTACTTC
CASSQGLSEHYEQYF
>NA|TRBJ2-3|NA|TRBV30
TGTGCCTGGACGGGGAGCACAGATACGCAGTATTTT
CAWTGSTDTQYF
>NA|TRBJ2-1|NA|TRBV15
TGTGCCACCAGTCCCGGGACACTCAATGAGCAGTTCTTC
CATSPGTLNEQFF
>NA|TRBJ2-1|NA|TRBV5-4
TGTGCCAGCAGCTTGGTAGGGGCACCCTCCTACAATGAGCAGTTCTTC
CASSLVGAPSYNEQFF
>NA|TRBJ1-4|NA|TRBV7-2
TGTGCCAGCAGCTCATTTCTGGGCGCGACTAATGAAAAACTGTTTTTT
CASSSFLGATNEKLFF
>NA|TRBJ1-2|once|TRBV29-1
TGCAGCGTTGAAAGATTCGGGACCTATGGCTACACCTTC
CSVERFGTYGYTF
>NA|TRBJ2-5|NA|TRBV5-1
TGCGCCAGCAGCTTTGGGACGTCCCTGGGGGAGACCCAGTACTTC
CASSFGTSLGETQYF
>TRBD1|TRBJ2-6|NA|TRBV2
TGTGCCAGCAGTGATTCTCCGGGACAGATCACTTCTGGGGCCAACGTCCTGACTTTC
CASSDSPGQITSGANVLTF
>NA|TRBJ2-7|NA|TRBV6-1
TGTGCCAGCAGTGAAGTGGCGGGATCTACCAACGAGCAGTACTTC
CASSEVAGSTNEQYF
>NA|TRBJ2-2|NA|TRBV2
TGTGCCAGCAGTGATAGGACCGGGGAGCTGTTTTTT
CASSDRTGELFF
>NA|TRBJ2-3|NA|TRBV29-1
TGCAGCGCCGAGCGGGTTTTGGGAGATACGCAGTATTTT
CSAERVLGDTQYF
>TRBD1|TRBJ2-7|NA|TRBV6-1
TGTGCCAGCAGGGAATTACAGGGGGTAAGGCCCGAGCAGTACTTC
CASRELQGVRPEQYF
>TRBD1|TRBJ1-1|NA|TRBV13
TGTGCCAGCAGGCTAACAGGGGCGAACACTGAAGCTTTCTTT
CASRLTGANTEAFF
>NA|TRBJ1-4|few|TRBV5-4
TGTGCCAGCAGCTTGGCCGGGGATACAACTAATGAAAAACTGTTTTTT
CASSLAGDTTNEKLFF
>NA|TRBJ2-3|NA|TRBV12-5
TGTGCTAGTGGTTCACGCACAGATACGCAGTATTTT
CASGSRTDTQYF
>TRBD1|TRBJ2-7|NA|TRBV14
TGTGCCAGCAGCAAGGGGGCCTCGTCTTTCTACGAGCAGTACTTC
CASSKGASSFYEQYF
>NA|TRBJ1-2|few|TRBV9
TGTGCCAGCAGCCCCGTGGGGGGAAGATCATATGGCTACACCTTC
CASSPVGGRSYGYTF
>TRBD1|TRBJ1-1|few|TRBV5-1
TGCGCCAGCAGCTTACAGGGGAGTGACACTGAAGCTTTCTTT
CASSLQGSDTEAFF
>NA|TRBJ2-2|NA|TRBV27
TGTGCCAGCAGTTTTCAAGGGGTCGGGGAGCTGTTTTTT
CASSFQGVGELFF
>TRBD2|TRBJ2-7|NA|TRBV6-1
TGTGCCAGCAGGGAGACGCCTAGCGGGCACTACGAGCAGTACTTC
CASRETPSGHYEQYF
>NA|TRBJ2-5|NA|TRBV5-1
TGCGCCAGCAGCTTGGGGTCCGCTGTGAAGGGCCAAGAGACCCAGTACTTC
CASSLGSAVKGQETQYF
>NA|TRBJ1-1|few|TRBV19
TGTGCCAGTAGTCCTCGGACCGACGAAGCTTTCTTT
CASSPRTDEAFF
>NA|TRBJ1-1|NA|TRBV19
TGTGCCACACAGGGCCCGGACACTGAAGCTTTCTTT
CATQGPDTEAFF
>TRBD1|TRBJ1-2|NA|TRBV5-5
TGTGCCAGCAGCTTCCGACAGGGAACTATCTATGGCTACACCTTC
CASSFRQGTIYGYTF
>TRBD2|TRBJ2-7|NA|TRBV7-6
TGTGCCAGCAGCTTAGACGGGACTAGCGCGTACGAGCAGTACTTC
CASSLDGTSAYEQYF
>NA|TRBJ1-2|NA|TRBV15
TGTGCCACCAGCATCGCGCGCGGCTATGGCTACACCTTC
CATSIARGYGYTF
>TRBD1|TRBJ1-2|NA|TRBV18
TGTGCCAGCTCACCACCGGACAGGGAGTACTATGGCTACACCTTC
CASSPPDREYYGYTF
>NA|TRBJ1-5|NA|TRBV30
TGTGCCTGGAGTGGATTCTTACAGGGAAATCAGCCCCAGCATTTT
CAWSGFLQGNQPQHF
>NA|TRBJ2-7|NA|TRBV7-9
TGTGCCAGCAGCCCCCGGAGGACAGCTTTATACGAGCAGTACTTC
CASSPRRTALYEQYF
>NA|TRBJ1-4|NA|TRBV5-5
TGTGCCAGCAGTCCCCCCGGGAGGGCAACCTTCCCTGGGGAACTGTTTTTT
CASSPPGRATFPGELFF
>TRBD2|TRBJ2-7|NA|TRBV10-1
TGCGCCAGCAGTGAGTCGTCTAGCGGCTCGAGGTACGAGCAGTACTTC
CASSESSSGSRYEQYF
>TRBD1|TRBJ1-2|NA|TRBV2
TGTGCCAGCAGTTGGACAGGTGATGGCTACACCTTC
CASSWTGDGYTF
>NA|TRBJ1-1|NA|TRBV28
TGTGCCTCCCGAGGGGACACTGAAGCTTTCTTT
CASRGDTEAFF
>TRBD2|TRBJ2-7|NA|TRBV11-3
TGTGCCAGCAGCTTAGGGCTAGCGGGGAGCGAGCAGTACTTC
CASSLGLAGSEQYF
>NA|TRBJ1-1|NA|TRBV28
TGTGCCAGCAGTTTAATGAATTCGGACACCGAAGCTTTCTTT
CASSLMNSDTEAFF
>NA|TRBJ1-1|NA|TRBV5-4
TGTGCCAGCAGCCAACTACAGGGGAACACTGAAGCTTTCTTT
CASSQLQGNTEAFF
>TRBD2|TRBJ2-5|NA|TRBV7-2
TGTGCCAGCAGCTTCAGCGGGGGAGAGACCCAGTACTTC
CASSFSGGETQYF
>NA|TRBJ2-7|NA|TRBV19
TGTGCCAGTAGTACCTTGACCGGTCAAGGGGCGTTAGACGAGCAGTACTTC
CASSTLTGQGALDEQYF